Listed here are 9 T cell receptor beta chains from one sample, sequenced in a study of control samples from healthy donors and cancer patients. The protocol was immunoSEQ multiplex PCR, while the TCRdb copy is restricted to in-frame clones and leaves out a portion. Of about 95,000 clones listed, about nine tenths are singletons. The sequenced sample consisted of blood. These receptor sequences come from a woman aged 25 to 39 in good health.

V is TRBV5-8 and J is TRBJ2-5; TRBD2 aligns across 14 bases. From germline, CDR1 is SGHTS and CDR2 YDEGEE. Losses at the gene ends were 4 bases for V and 4 bases for J; bases not matched to a gene: 15. This CDR3 region has 19 residues. CDR3 amino acids: CASSPESRLAGGPRETQYF. The DNA of the CDR3 is TGTGCCAGCAGCCCAGAGTCCAGACTAGCGGGAGGGCCACGAGAGACCCAGTACTTC.

CDR3 sequence: CASSLRPVSNTEAFF. For the CDR3, the DNA is TGTGCCAGCAGCTTGAGACCTGTGTCGAACACTGAAGCTTTCTTT. J is TRBJ1-1 and V is TRBV5-6; no definite D call. With 1 base removed from V and 1 base from J, the gap between germline ends came to 11 bases. There are 15 residues in the CDR3. CDR1 and CDR2 (germline): SGHDT, YYEEEE.

Regarding this clone: A read error may produce the germline difference seen at one junction end. This chain uses TRBV3-1 (or the pseudogene TRBV3-2) with TRBJ1-5; D uncertain. CDR1 is LGHDT, CDR2 YNNKEL, per germline (reference sequence). The CDR3 runs 15 residues. The CDR3 is CASSQDLGLNRPQHF. CDR3 nucleotides: TGTGCCAGCAGCCAAGATCTTGGATTAAATCGGCCCCAGCATTTT.

The DNA for the CDR3 is TGTGCCAGCAGTTCCTACAGGGGGCGGGAGACCCAGTACTTC. This gives the protein CASSSYRGRETQYF. The chain links TRBV28 to TRBJ2-5; 9 bases match TRBD1. Germline assignment: CDR1 MDHEN and CDR2 SYDVKM. The trim removed 4 bases at V and 5 bases at J, leaving 5 bases unmatched. The CDR3 runs to 14 residues.

This clone was counted once. The J gene is TRBJ2-3, the V gene TRBV9, with D unresolved. The CDR3 consists of 12 residues. V gave up 4 bases and J gave up 2 bases, with 5 bases separating them. Germline V lookup: CDR1 SGDLS, CDR2 YYNGEE. CDR3 sequence: CASSTPTDTQYF. The CDR3 DNA reads as TGTGCCAGCAGCACCCCCACAGATACGCAGTATTTT.

The V and J genes are TRBV3-1 (or the pseudogene TRBV3-2) and TRBJ1-4, with 7 bases that match TRBD1. Germline V gene data show CDR1 as LGHDT and CDR2 as YNNKEL (reference sequence). V shed 0 bases, J shed 10 bases, and the junction held 5 bases outside the gene matches. The CDR3 runs to 14 residues. CDR3 DNA sequence: TGTGCCAGCAGCCAAGACAGGGGGATAGGAAAACTGTTTTTT. Translated, it gives CASSQDRGIGKLFF.

The rearrangement joins TRBV6-6 to TRBJ1-4; TRBD1 matches 10 bases. The CDR3 sequence is 14 residues long. Unmatched junction bases numbered 6, after V lost 6 bases and J lost 8 bases. CDR1 is MNHNY, CDR2 SVGAGI, per germline (reference sequence). The CDR3 loop is CASRAGQGREKLFF. DNA for the CDR3: TGTGCCAGCAGGGCGGGACAGGGGAGGGAAAAACTGTTTTTT.

The chain uses TRBV5-4 and TRBJ1-2; tentatively, D is TRBD1 (5 bases). Looked up from germline, CDR1 is SGHNT and CDR2 is YYREEE (reference sequence). The CDR3 contains 14 residues. V was clipped by 3 bases and J by 4 bases, with 13 bases between them. The CDR3 is CASSSMGQGYGYTF. The CDR3 DNA follows: TGTGCCAGCAGCTCTATGGGGCAGGGCTATGGCTACACCTTC.

This clone showed up just once. The chain couples TRBV3-1 (or the pseudogene TRBV3-2) to TRBJ1-3; the match to TRBD1 covers 7 bases. The CDR3 is made up of 17 amino acids. Germline CDR1 reads LGHDT; CDR2 reads YNNKEL (reference sequence). The V gene end was trimmed by 5 bases and the J gene end by 4 bases; junction bases not matched to a gene: 14. The CDR3 coding sequence is TGTGCCAGCAGCTTACCTTCGGCAGGGGGTACGGGAAACACCATATATTTT. Protein: CASSLPSAGGTGNTIYF.